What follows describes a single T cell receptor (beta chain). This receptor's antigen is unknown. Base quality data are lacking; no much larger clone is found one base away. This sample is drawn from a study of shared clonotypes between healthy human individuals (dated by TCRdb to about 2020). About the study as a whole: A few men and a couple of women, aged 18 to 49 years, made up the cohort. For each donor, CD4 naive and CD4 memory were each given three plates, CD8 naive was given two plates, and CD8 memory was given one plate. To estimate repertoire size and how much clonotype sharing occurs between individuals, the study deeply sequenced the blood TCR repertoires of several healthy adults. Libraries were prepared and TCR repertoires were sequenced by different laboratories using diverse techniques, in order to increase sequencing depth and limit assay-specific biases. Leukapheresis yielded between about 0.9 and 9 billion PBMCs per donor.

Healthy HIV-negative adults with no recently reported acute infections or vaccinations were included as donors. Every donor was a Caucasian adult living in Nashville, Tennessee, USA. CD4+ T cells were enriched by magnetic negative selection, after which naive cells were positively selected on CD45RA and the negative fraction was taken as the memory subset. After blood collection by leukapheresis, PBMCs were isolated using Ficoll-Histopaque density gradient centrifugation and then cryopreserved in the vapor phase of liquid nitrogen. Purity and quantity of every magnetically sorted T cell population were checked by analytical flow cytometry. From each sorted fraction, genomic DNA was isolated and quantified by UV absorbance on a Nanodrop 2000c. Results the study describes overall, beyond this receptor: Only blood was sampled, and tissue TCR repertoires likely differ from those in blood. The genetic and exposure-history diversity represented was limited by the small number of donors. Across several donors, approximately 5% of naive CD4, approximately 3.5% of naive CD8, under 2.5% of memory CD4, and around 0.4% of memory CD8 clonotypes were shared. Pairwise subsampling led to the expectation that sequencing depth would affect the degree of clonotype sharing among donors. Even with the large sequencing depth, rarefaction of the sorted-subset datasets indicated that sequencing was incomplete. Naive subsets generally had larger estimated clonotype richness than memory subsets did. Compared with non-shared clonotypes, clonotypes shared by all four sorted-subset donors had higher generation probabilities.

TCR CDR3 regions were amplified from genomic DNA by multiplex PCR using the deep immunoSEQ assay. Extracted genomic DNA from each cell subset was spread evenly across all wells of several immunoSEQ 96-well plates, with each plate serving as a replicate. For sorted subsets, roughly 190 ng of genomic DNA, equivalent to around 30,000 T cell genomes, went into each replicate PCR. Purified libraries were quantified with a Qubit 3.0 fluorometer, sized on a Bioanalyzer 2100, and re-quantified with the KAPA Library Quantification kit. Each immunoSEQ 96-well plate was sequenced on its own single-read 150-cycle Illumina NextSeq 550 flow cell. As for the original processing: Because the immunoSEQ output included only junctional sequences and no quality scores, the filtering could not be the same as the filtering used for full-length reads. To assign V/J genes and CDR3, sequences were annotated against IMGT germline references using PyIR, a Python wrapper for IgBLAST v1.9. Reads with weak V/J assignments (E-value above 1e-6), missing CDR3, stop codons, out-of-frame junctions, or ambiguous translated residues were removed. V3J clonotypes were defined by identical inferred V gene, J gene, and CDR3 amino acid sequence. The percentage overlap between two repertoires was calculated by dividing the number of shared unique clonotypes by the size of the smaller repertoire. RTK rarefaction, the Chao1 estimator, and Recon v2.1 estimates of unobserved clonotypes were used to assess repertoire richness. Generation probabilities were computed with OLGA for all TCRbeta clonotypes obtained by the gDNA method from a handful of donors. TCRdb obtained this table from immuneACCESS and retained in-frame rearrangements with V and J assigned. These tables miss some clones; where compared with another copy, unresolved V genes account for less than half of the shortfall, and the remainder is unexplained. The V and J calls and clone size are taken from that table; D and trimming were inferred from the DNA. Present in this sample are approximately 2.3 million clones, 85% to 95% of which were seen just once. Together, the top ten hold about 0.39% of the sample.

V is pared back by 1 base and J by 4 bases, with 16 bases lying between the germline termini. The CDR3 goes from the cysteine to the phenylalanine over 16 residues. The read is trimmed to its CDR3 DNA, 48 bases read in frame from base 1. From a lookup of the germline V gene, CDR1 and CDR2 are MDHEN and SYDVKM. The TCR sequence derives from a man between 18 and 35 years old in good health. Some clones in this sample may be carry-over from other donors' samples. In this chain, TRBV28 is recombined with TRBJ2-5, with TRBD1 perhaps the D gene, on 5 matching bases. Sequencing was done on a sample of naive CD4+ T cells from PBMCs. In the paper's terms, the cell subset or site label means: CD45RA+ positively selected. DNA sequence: TGTGCCAGCAGTTTATCTGGGCAGGGCTCGAGAGAGACCCAGTACTTC. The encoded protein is CASSLSGQGSRETQYF.